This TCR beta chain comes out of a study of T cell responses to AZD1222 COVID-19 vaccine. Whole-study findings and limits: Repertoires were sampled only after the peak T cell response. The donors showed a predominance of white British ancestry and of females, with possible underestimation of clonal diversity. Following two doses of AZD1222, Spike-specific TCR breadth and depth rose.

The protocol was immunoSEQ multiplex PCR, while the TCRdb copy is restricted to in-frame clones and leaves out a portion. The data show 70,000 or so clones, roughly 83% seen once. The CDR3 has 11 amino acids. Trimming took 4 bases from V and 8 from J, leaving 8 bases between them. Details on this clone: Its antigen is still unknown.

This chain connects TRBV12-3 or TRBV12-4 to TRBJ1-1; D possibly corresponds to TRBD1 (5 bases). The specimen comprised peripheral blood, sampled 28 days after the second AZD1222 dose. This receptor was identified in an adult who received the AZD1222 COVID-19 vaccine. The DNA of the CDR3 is TGTGCCAGCAGTTATCACAGGGAAGCTTTCTTT. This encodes CASSYHREAFF.